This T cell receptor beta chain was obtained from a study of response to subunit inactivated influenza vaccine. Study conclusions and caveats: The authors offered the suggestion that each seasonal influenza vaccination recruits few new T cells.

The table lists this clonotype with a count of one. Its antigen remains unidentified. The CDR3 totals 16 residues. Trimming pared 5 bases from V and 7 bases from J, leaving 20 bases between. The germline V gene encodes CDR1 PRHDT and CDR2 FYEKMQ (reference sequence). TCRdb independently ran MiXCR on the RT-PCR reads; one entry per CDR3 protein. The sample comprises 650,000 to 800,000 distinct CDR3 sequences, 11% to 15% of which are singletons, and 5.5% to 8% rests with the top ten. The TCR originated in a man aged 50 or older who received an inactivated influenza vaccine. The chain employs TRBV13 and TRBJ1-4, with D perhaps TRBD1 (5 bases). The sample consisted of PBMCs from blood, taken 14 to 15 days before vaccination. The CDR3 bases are TGTGCCAGCAGCCTCCAGCGCGAGGGGCCCGTTGAAAAACTGTTTTTT. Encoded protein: CASSLQREGPVEKLFF.